The T cell receptor (beta chain) under discussion was sequenced for a study of blood T cell repertoires in COVID-19. Study as a whole: Nucleic acid was either cDNA or gDNA, and it came from T cells, B-cell-depleted T cells, or PBMCs.

As processed by the authors: Reference gene primer amplification in the assay estimated nucleated cell counts. The assay was immunoSEQ multiplex PCR, and TCRdb's table has in-frame clones only and misses some. That table furnishes V, J and clone size, whereas the DNA furnished D and trimming. The sample contains some 150,000 clones, 75% to 90% of which appear only once. Trimming removed 8 bases from V and 7 bases from J; junction bases left unmatched: 13. The CDR3 is 15 amino acids. CDR1 LGHNA and CDR2 YSLEER come from the germline V gene. Input material: peripheral blood. The sequence was obtained from a man aged 60-69 years with active or convalescent COVID-19. This chain connects TRBV4-3 to TRBJ2-2; the match to TRBD1 covers 7 bases. This chain's CDR3 is CASQRGLGDDGELFF. CDR3 coding DNA: TGCGCCAGCCAAAGGGGGCTGGGAGACGACGGGGAGCTGTTTTTT.